The 26 T cell receptor beta chains below come from one sample, sequenced in a study of blood T cell repertoires in COVID-19. TCRdb's copy holds only in-frame clones and misses some; the assay was immunoSEQ multiplex PCR. Among approximately 69,000 clones listed, more than 75% were seen once. Material: peripheral blood. Every receptor here comes from a human donor in a cohort sampled during active COVID-19.

The rearrangement uses TRBV29-1 and TRBJ1-4, with D possibly being TRBD1 (6 bases). This CDR3 is built from 16 residues. V lost 3 bases to trimming and J lost 4 bases, with 18 bases between them. Germline loops: CDR1 SQVTM, CDR2 ANQGSEA. The CDR3 is CSVEGGAAADNEKLFF. The CDR3 DNA is TGCAGCGTTGAGGGGGGGGCTGCGGCCGATAATGAAAAACTGTTTTTT. Supplemented by reference TRBV29-1 and TRBJ1-4, the full variable domain reads SAVISQKPSRDICQRGTSLTIQCQVDSQVTMMFWYRQQPGQSLTLIATANQGSEATYESGFVIDKFPISRPNLTFSTLTVSNMSPEDSSIYLCSVEGGAAADNEKLFFGSGTQLSVL.

This clone was seen just once. The chain employs TRBV6-5 and TRBJ1-2; TRBD1 is a possible D gene (5 bases). This CDR3 spans 11 amino acids. Germline V gene data show CDR1 as MNHEY and CDR2 as SVGAGI. The germline V and J ends were trimmed by 5 bases and 8 bases, with 9 bases remaining between them. CDR3 in DNA: TGTGCCAGCAGTCAGGGTTCCGGCTACACCTTC. Amino acids: CASSQGSGYTF.

This clone was detected only once. The V and J genes are TRBV5-1 and TRBJ2-4, with 8 bases fitting TRBD1. The germline V gene encodes CDR1 SGHRS and CDR2 YFSETQ. V lost 3 bases to trimming and J lost 6 bases; unmatched junction nucleotides: 8. The CDR3 is 15 amino acids. The CDR3 coding sequence is TGCGCCAGCAGCTCAAGGGACAGGACCGGAAACATTCAGTACTTC. This gives the protein CASSSRDRTGNIQYF.

The chain couples TRBV5-4 to TRBJ2-3, with a possible D match to TRBD1 (6 bases). Looked up from germline, CDR1 is SGHNT and CDR2 is YYREEE (reference sequence). This CDR3 has 15 amino acids. Trimming cost V 0 bases and J 0 bases, with 8 bases left between them. CDR3 protein: CASSLGGGSTDTQYF. The CDR3 nucleotides are TGTGCCAGCAGCTTGGGAGGGGGTAGCACAGATACGCAGTATTTT.

In its sample, this clone was seen once. The chain couples TRBV20-1 to TRBJ1-1; D is possibly TRBD1 (5 bases). Trimming shortened V by 3 bases and J by 4 bases, and 15 bases separated the two germline ends. Germline V gene sequence: CDR1 DFQATT, CDR2 SNEGSKA (reference sequence). The CDR3 is 14 residues long. The CDR3 loop reads CSASIPSGITEAFF. Written as DNA, the CDR3 is TGCAGTGCTAGTATCCCGTCAGGGATCACTGAAGCTTTCTTT.

The chain uses TRBV2 and TRBJ1-5; possible D gene TRBD1, 5 bases. CDR1 and CDR2 from the germline V gene are SNHLY and FYNNEI. Trimming took off 6 bases at V and 3 bases at J, with 12 bases between the two ends. The CDR3 is 14 residues long. CDR3 in amino acids: CASSVTGANQPQHF. The CDR3 DNA reads as TGTGCCAGCAGCGTAACAGGCGCCAATCAGCCCCAGCATTTT. Based on the CDR3 plus reference TRBV2 and TRBJ1-5, the full variable domain is EPEVTQTPSHQVTQMGQEVILRCVPISNHLYFYWYRQILGQKVEFLVSFYNNEISEKSEIFDDQFSVERPDGSNFTLKIRSTKLEDSAMYFCASSVTGANQPQHFGDGTRLSIL.

This clone has only one observation. This chain links TRBV9 with TRBJ2-1, with D perhaps matching TRBD1 (6 bases). CDR1 and CDR2 from the germline V gene are SGDLS and YYNGEE. The ends were cut back, 0 bases at V and 4 bases at J, with 11 bases in the middle. This CDR3 has 15 residues. The CDR3 spells CASSVADQGYNEQFF. CDR3 nucleotide sequence: TGTGCCAGCAGCGTAGCCGATCAGGGGTACAATGAGCAGTTCTTC. The complete variable domain, with remaining parts taken from reference TRBV9 and TRBJ2-1, reads DSGVTQTPKHLITATGQRVTLRCSPRSGDLSVYWYQQSLDQGLQFLIQYYNGEERAKGNILERFSAQQFPDLHSELNLSSLELGDSALYFCASSVADQGYNEQFFGPGTRLTVL.

The chain is built from TRBV28 and TRBJ1-2, with D unresolved. This CDR3 is 12 amino acids long. Trimming cost V 9 bases and J 5 bases, with 13 bases left between them. CDR1 and CDR2 (germline): MDHEN, SYDVKM. The CDR3 nucleotides are TGTGCCAGTGCAGAGGGAGAATATGGCTACACCTTC. It encodes CASAEGEYGYTF.

The chain joins TRBV5-1 to TRBJ2-2; D is uncertain. This CDR3 has 16 amino acids. Germline V CDR1 and CDR2: SGHRS, YFSETQ. V was trimmed by 4 bases and J by 1 base, leaving 14 bases between them. CDR3 in DNA: TGCGCCAGCAGCCCCCTGCGTGGGCAGAACACCGGGGAGCTGTTTTTT. It specifies CASSPLRGQNTGELFF.

The chain carries TRBV27 and TRBJ2-1; 8 nucleotides match TRBD1. The V and J ends lost 3 bases and 4 bases, in that order; junction bases with no gene match: 5. The germline V gene has CDR1 MNHEY and CDR2 SMNVEV (reference sequence). This CDR3 contains 15 residues. CDR3 nucleotides: TGTGCCAGCAGTTTCGGACAGGGCTCTTACAATGAGCAGTTCTTC. This gives the protein CASSFGQGSYNEQFF.

The CDR3 region has the DNA TGTGCCAGCAGCCAAGCCAGGGAACCTGGGGCCAACGTCCTGACTTTC. Its translation: CASSQAREPGANVLTF. The V gene is TRBV3-1 (or the pseudogene TRBV3-2), the J gene TRBJ2-6, with a weak D call TRBD1 (5 bases). Germline lookup yields CDR1 LGHDT and CDR2 YNNKEL (reference sequence). V lost 1 base and J 2 bases, leaving 9 bases between the germline ends. The CDR3 is 16 amino acids.

The gene calls are TRBV7-2 and TRBJ2-7; D is ambiguous. CDR1 and CDR2 (germline): SGHTA, FQGNSA. This CDR3 is 13 amino acids long. Trimming removed 3 bases from V and 6 bases from J, with 12 bases in between. The DNA for the CDR3 is TGTGCCAGCAGCTTTTTTCTATCGTCCGAGCAGTACTTC. It codes for CASSFFLSSEQYF.

The chain recombines TRBV6-5 with TRBJ2-5, with TRBD2 identical over 8 bases. Trimming removed 6 bases from V and 4 bases from J; junction bases left unmatched: 10. CDR1 MNHEY and CDR2 SVGAGI come from the germline V gene. The CDR3 runs 15 residues. CDR3 residues: CASRRGGEPGETQYF. CDR3 in DNA: TGTGCCAGCAGACGGGGGGGCGAACCCGGAGAGACCCAGTACTTC.

The sample holds one count of this clone. J is TRBJ1-1 and V is TRBV6-2 or TRBV6-3; TRBD1 matches 7 bases. Germline values: CDR1 MNHEY, CDR2 SVGEGT. The CDR3 is 17 residues long. V shed 3 bases, J shed 4 bases, and the junction held 14 bases outside the gene matches. The CDR3 DNA is TGTGCCAGCAGTTATTTAAGGGGGCGCGAGGTCCCCACTGAAGCTTTCTTT. Translation gives CASSYLRGREVPTEAFF.

The V and J genes are TRBV7-2 and TRBJ1-1, with D possibly TRBD1 on 5 matching bases. V lost 3 bases, J lost 10 bases, and 9 bases lay in between. Germline V CDR1 and CDR2: SGHTA, FQGNSA. This CDR3 is 11 amino acids long. DNA of the CDR3: TGTGCCAGCAGCTTTGTGGGGCGAGCTTTCTTT. Translated, it gives CASSFVGRAFF.

This chain connects TRBV7-9 to TRBJ1-1, with TRBD1 matching 11 bases. Trimming took 4 bases from V and 4 from J; bases not matched to a gene: 2. CDR1 is SEHNR and CDR2 is FQNEAQ in the germline V gene (reference sequence). The CDR3 contains 14 residues. CDR3 bases: TGTGCCAGCAGCTGGGGGACAGGGGGCACTGAAGCTTTCTTT. It yields the protein CASSWGTGGTEAFF.

The V and J genes are TRBV2 and TRBJ1-1; D is undetermined. Trimming pared 4 bases from V and 3 bases from J, leaving 9 bases between. The germline CDR1 and CDR2 sequences are SNHLY and FYNNEI. This CDR3 comprises 13 residues. CDR3: CASSVDTDTEAFF. DNA for the CDR3: TGTGCCAGCAGTGTCGACACCGACACTGAAGCTTTCTTT.

This sequence joins TRBV9 and TRBJ2-1; D possibly corresponds to TRBD1 (5 bases). The ends were cut back, 0 bases at V and 9 bases at J, with 19 bases in the middle. This CDR3 spans 16 amino acids. Germline CDR1 is SGDLS and CDR2 is YYNGEE. CDR3 sequence reads: CASSVGGQGGSSEQFF. The CDR3 DNA sequence: TGTGCCAGCAGCGTAGGTGGTCAGGGTGGATCTAGTGAGCAGTTCTTC.

The V call is TRBV6-6, the J call TRBJ1-2, with 7 positions matching TRBD1. The CDR3 is 13 residues long. Per germline, CDR1 MNHNY and CDR2 SVGAGI (reference sequence). The V segment lost 5 bases and the J segment 1 base; nucleotides outside the gene matches: 1. The CDR3 sequence is CASSRQGNYGYTF. CDR3 sequence (DNA): TGTGCCAGCAGTAGACAGGGTAACTATGGCTACACCTTC.

This clone was counted a single time. This sequence joins TRBV6-2 or TRBV6-3 and TRBJ1-1; TRBD1 might be the D (5 bases). V shed 4 bases and J shed 5 bases, with 11 bases lying between them. CDR1 is MNHEY, CDR2 SVGEGT, per germline. This CDR3 is built from 13 residues. The chain's CDR3 is CASSWGSGTEAFF. The CDR3 nucleotides are TGTGCCAGCAGTTGGGGCTCTGGGACTGAAGCTTTCTTT.

The DNA of the CDR3 is TGCGCCAGCAGCTCCGCAACTCTAGCGGTGACTTACAATGAGCAGTTCTTC. Translation gives CASSSATLAVTYNEQFF. This sequence joins TRBV5-1 and TRBJ2-1, with 7 nucleotides matching TRBD2. The trim removed 3 bases at V and 4 bases at J, leaving 13 bases unmatched. Germline CDR1 reads SGHRS; CDR2 reads YFSETQ. CDR3 length: 17 amino acids. Variable domain in full (rest from reference TRBV5-1 and TRBJ2-1): KAGVTQTPRYLIKTRGQQVTLSCSPISGHRSVSWYQQTPGQGLQFLFEYFSETQRNKGNFPGRFSGRQFSNSRSEMNVSTLELGDSALYLCASSSATLAVTYNEQFFGPGTRLTVL.

This chain uses TRBV7-2 with TRBJ1-1; TRBD1 might be the D (6 bases). V was cut by 4 bases and J by 8 bases, with 14 bases left in between. CDR1 and CDR2 from the germline V gene are SGHTA and FQGNSA. This CDR3 contains 13 residues. The CDR3 loop is CASSSSTGTEAFF. The CDR3 DNA follows: TGTGCCAGCAGCTCCTCGACAGGTACGGAAGCTTTCTTT.

The rearrangement uses TRBV6-1 and TRBJ2-1, with 14 bases matching TRBD2. V shed 4 bases and J 3 bases; nucleotides not matched to a gene: 5. The CDR3 loop spans 17 amino acids. Germline V gene sequence: CDR1 MNHNS, CDR2 SASEGT. The CDR3, as DNA: TGTGCCAGCAGTGCGACTAGCGGGGGGGCCTTCTACAATGAGCAGTTCTTC. It codes for CASSATSGGAFYNEQFF.

This chain links TRBV5-4 with TRBJ2-1, with 8 bases matching TRBD1. Germline V gene data show CDR1 as SGHNT and CDR2 as YYREEE (reference sequence). This CDR3 region has 16 residues. V dropped 2 bases and J dropped 8; count of bases not matched to a gene: 12. The CDR3 reads CASSFRLLGGQDEQFF. The CDR3 DNA sequence: TGTGCCAGCAGCTTTAGGCTACTAGGGGGACAGGATGAGCAGTTCTTC.

V gene TRBV6-4 combines with J gene TRBJ2-1; TRBD2 aligns across 10 bases. Per the germline V gene, CDR1 is MRHNA and CDR2 is SNTAGT. The CDR3 is 15 amino acids. After removal of 6 bases from V and 9 bases from J, the junction contained 11 bases not matched to a gene. CDR3 in amino acids: CASSELAGVGSEQFF. DNA for the CDR3: TGTGCCAGCAGCGAGCTAGCGGGGGTGGGTTCTGAGCAGTTCTTC.

The V gene is TRBV5-4, the J gene TRBJ2-7, with 12 bases identical to TRBD1. The V and J ends lost 0 bases and 2 bases, in that order; junction bases with no gene match: 0. CDR1 and CDR2 from the germline V gene are SGHNT and YYREEE (reference sequence). CDR3 length: 15 residues. The CDR3 sequence: CASSLGDRGPYEQYF. The CDR3 coding sequence is TGTGCCAGCAGCTTGGGGGACAGGGGGCCCTACGAGCAGTACTTC. Looking up the rest from reference TRBV5-4 and TRBJ2-7 gives the full variable domain: ETGVTQSPTHLIKTRGQQVTLRCSSQSGHNTVSWYQQALGQGPQFIFQYYREEENGRGNFPPRFSGLQFPNYSSELNVNALELDDSALYLCASSLGDRGPYEQYFGPGTRLTVT.